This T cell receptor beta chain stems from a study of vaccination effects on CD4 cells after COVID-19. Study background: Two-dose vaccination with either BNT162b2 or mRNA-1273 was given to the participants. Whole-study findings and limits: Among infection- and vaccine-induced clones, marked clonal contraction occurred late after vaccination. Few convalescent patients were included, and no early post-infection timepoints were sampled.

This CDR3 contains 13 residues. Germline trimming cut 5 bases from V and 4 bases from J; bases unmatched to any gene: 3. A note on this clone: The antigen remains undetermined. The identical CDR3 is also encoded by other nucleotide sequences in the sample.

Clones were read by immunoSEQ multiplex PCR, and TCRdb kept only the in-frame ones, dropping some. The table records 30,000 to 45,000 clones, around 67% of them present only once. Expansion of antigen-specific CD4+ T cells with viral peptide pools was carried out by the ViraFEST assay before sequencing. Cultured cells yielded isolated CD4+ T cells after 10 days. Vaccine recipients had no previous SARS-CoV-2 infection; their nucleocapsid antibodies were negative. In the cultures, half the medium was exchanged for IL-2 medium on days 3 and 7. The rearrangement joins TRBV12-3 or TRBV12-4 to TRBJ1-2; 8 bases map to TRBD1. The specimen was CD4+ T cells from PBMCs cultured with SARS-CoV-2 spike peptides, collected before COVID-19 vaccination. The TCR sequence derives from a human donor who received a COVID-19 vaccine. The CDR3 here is CASSLTGGYGYTF. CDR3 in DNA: TGTGCCAGCAGTCTCACAGGGGGCTATGGCTACACCTTC.